A selection of T cell receptor beta chains follows, all from one sample in a study of a mutant IDH1 vaccine in newly diagnosed glioma. The antigens these receptors bind are not known. The protocol was immunoSEQ multiplex PCR, while the TCRdb copy is restricted to in-frame clones and leaves out a portion. This sample yields roughly 40,000 clones, of which roughly 90% are seen a single time; about 2.6% belongs to the top ten. The specimen was PBMCs, collected from a glioma patient whose treatment included an IDH1 peptide vaccine. Receptors originate from a man aged 50-59 years with glioma. Each CDR3 is given with its conserved first and last residue. The D gene is left open where the match is weak. Expanded clones are given a class, and other clones once, few, many or no size at all.

d_call,clone_size,v_call,j_call,cdr3_aa,cdr3_nt
TRBD2,-,TRBV14,TRBJ2-3,CASSYLTGTSPYDTQYF,TGTGCCAGCAGCTATCTTACCGGGACTAGTCCTTACGATACGCAGTATTTT
TRBD2,-,TRBV7-9,TRBJ2-1,CASSPSGSYNEQFF,TGTGCCAGCAGCCCTAGCGGCTCCTACAATGAGCAGTTCTTC
-,-,TRBV4-2,TRBJ2-7,CASSQGYYEQYF,TGTGCCAGCAGCCAAGGCTATTACGAGCAGTACTTC
TRBD1,-,TRBV28,TRBJ2-2,CASSPRTGRTGELFF,TGTGCCAGCAGTCCCCGGACAGGACGCACCGGGGAGCTGTTTTTT
-,once,TRBV10-2,TRBJ1-5,CASSVSGFNQPQHF,TGCGCCAGCAGTGTTTCAGGCTTCAATCAGCCCCAGCATTTT
-,-,TRBV4-1,TRBJ1-4,CASSQARASGNEKLFF,TGCGCCAGCAGCCAAGCCAGGGCAAGTGGGAATGAAAAACTGTTTTTT
-,-,TRBV19,TRBJ1-5,CASTATGNQPQHF,TGTGCCAGTACCGCCACAGGGAATCAGCCCCAGCATTTT
-,-,TRBV7-9,TRBJ1-5,CASSRTGGGRQPQHF,TGTGCCAGCAGCCGAACAGGCGGGGGGCGTCAGCCCCAGCATTTT
TRBD1,-,TRBV5-1,TRBJ2-7,CASSGGAGTGGAYEQYF,TGCGCCAGCAGCGGGGGCGCCGGGACAGGGGGCGCTTACGAGCAGTACTTC
-,-,TRBV28,TRBJ2-5,CASSRTWKETQYF,TGTGCCAGCAGTCGGACTTGGAAAGAGACCCAGTACTTC
-,-,TRBV5-5,TRBJ2-6,CASSHGGSGANVLTF,TGTGCCAGCAGCCATGGGGGCTCTGGGGCCAACGTCCTGACTTTC
-,-,TRBV10-1,TRBJ2-7,CASSESPGAYEQYF,TGCGCCAGCAGTGAGTCGCCGGGGGCCTACGAGCAGTACTTC
-,-,TRBV9,TRBJ2-6,CASSYRGQDGANVLTF,TGTGCCAGCAGCTACCGGGGGCAAGACGGGGCCAACGTCCTGACTTTC